This T cell receptor beta chain was captured by sequencing in a study of cytomegalovirus exposure and HLA in healthy donors listed by TCRdb under 2017. Broadly, across the study: According to a later analysis, one platform produced both the 110 or so validation repertoires and the approximately 660 repertoires of the first cohort. The study aimed to test whether cataloging public T cell receptors could reveal signatures of past pathogen exposure. To predict cytomegalovirus infection status, the study brought together high-throughput TCR immunosequencing, statistical association of individual TCRs with disease status, and machine learning. A separate validation cohort of some 130 different subjects was used in addition to the roughly 720-subject first cohort.

The receptor library was made with the immunoSEQ multiplex PCR assay. From the authors' description of their analysis: A statistical classification framework was developed to diagnose cytomegalovirus status using the catalog of TCR beta chain sequences. Held by TCRdb, this immuneACCESS table contains in-frame sequences only and omits some clones. Under half of the omission traces to an unresolved V gene where checked; the cause of the rest is unknown. V and J calls and clone size are given by that table; D and trimming were obtained from the DNA. The sample table lists 170,000 or so clones, 85% of them with a count of one. The ten largest clones take up about a sixth of the sample. Notes on this clone: The specificity of this receptor is unknown. Base quality data are lacking; no much larger clone is found one base away.

CDR1 and CDR2 (MNHNS, SASEGT) derive from the germline V gene. Including the terminal cysteine and phenylalanine, the CDR3 comprises 19 residues. Here the CDR3 DNA is all that survives: 57 bases in frame from base 1. The junction shows trimming of 1 base on V and 3 bases on J, and the gene matches do not reach 15 bases of it. What the research found in general, with its limitations: The study listed 150 to 200 TCR beta chains as associated with cytomegalovirus. Of the cluster scores, 85% to 95% were above 0 in a later analysis, which found that TCRs clustered in the first cohort also tended to co-occur in the 95 to 150 validation repertoires. The validation cohort had no HLA typing available for a later analysis, so co-occurrence within that cohort was assessed over all 120 repertoires. The authors suggested that the approach could potentially be extended to other disease states and immunological phenotypes. In both the original and validation cohorts, the classifier was reported to diagnose cytomegalovirus status with high specificity and sensitivity. While some public TCRs were present in many individuals, most TCR sequences turned up only very rarely across donors. A few of the identified cytomegalovirus-associated TCR beta chains were confirmed in vitro to be specific for cytomegalovirus antigens.

Donors formed part of the validation cohort, which comprised 120 or so subjects and was distinct from the first cohort of 550 to 850 subjects. This clonotype was sampled from a man aged 18-30 years in good health and CMV-seropositive. Recombination connected TRBV6-1 to TRBJ2-3, with 8 junctional bases fitting TRBD2. Sequenced: PBMCs. Here is the DNA: TGTGCCAGCAGTGAAGTGGGCACGGGAGGGCCCGAAGGAACAGATACGCAGTATTTT. Its protein is CASSEVGTGGPEGTDTQYF.